One and the same sample provided the 32 T cell receptor beta chains below, sequenced in a study of blood T cell repertoires in COVID-19. Sequencing used immunoSEQ multiplex PCR; TCRdb keeps in-frame clones, though not all of them. The table records 65,000 to 75,000 clones, about 86% of them present only once. Sequenced input: peripheral blood. Source of these receptors: a woman aged 60-75 years with acute or convalescent COVID-19.

This clone has only one observation. CDR3 region: CASSSIRSGSENYGYTF. CDR3 DNA: TGTGCCAGCAGCTCAATAAGGTCAGGATCGGAAAACTATGGCTACACCTTC. The J gene is TRBJ1-2, the V gene TRBV7-6; no definite D call. Germline CDR1 and CDR2: SGHVS and FNYEAQ. V lost 4 bases and J 2 bases, leaving 20 bases between the germline ends. The CDR3 totals 17 residues.

The chain carries TRBV6-6 and TRBJ1-4; D unresolved. Germline CDR1 reads MNHNY; CDR2 reads SVGAGI (reference sequence). V lost 6 bases to trimming and J lost 5 bases, with 7 bases between them. The CDR3 loop spans 12 amino acids. The CDR3 loop is CASRPGNEKLFF. CDR3 bases: TGTGCCAGCAGGCCGGGAAATGAAAAACTGTTTTTT.

The gene calls are TRBV6-5 and TRBJ1-1; D not resolved. The CDR3 runs to 11 residues. The V end was cut by 3 bases, the J end by 6 bases, with 5 bases between. Germline CDR1 MNHEY, CDR2 SVGAGI. CDR3 DNA sequence: TGTGCCAGCAGTTATCTCGCTGAAGCTTTCTTT. Translating gives CASSYLAEAFF.

This sequence joins TRBV6-5 and TRBJ2-7; D remains unclear. The CDR3 sequence is 13 residues long. Between the trimmed V and J ends, which lost 5 bases and 3 bases, there was a span of 11 bases. Germline-derived CDR1 and CDR2 are MNHEY and SVGAGI. CDR3: CASSQSQSYEQYF. Here the CDR3 DNA reads TGTGCCAGCAGTCAGTCACAGAGCTACGAGCAGTACTTC.

The chain combines TRBV4-2 with TRBJ2-3; 9 bases map to TRBD2. CDR1 LGHNA and CDR2 YNFKEQ come from the germline V gene. This CDR3 has 18 residues. V was clipped by 0 bases and J by 0 bases; unmatched bases: 7. The CDR3 DNA is TGTGCCAGCAGCCAAGAGCGCAGGAGCGGGGGGAGCACAGATACGCAGTATTTT. Translated: CASSQERRSGGSTDTQYF.

The genes are TRBV7-9 and TRBJ1-1; a possible D gene is TRBD1 (6 bases). There are 15 residues in the CDR3. V lost 5 bases and J lost 1, with 14 bases in between. CDR1 SEHNR and CDR2 FQNEAQ come from the germline V gene (reference sequence). The DNA of the CDR3 is TGTGCCAGCAGCCAGGACAGCTTGGGGAACACTGAAGCTTTCTTT. This codes for CASSQDSLGNTEAFF.

The rearrangement joins TRBV6-5 to TRBJ1-5, with 7 bases lining up with TRBD1. The CDR3 spans 15 residues. Trimming cost V 6 bases and J 9 bases; bases outside gene matches: 14. Germline V lookup: CDR1 MNHEY, CDR2 SVGAGI. The CDR3 sequence is CASRAGQARGAPQHF. DNA of the CDR3: TGTGCCAGCAGAGCCGGACAGGCCCGAGGTGCGCCCCAGCATTTT.

The rearrangement joins TRBV24-1 to TRBJ2-7, with D possibly matching TRBD1 (6 bases). The CDR3 is 14 amino acids. The germline V gene encodes CDR1 KGHDR and CDR2 SFDVKD. V lost 4 bases and J 6 bases, leaving 15 bases between the germline ends. The CDR3 coding sequence is TGTGCCACCAGTGAGGCTACAGGGAAGGGCGAGCAGTACTTC. This gives the protein CATSEATGKGEQYF.

The chain links TRBV19 to TRBJ2-1; 12 bases align to TRBD2. In germline, CDR1 is LNHDA, CDR2 SQIVND (reference sequence). This CDR3 comprises 15 residues. The V segment lost 5 bases and the J segment 10 bases; nucleotides outside the gene matches: 9. CDR3 in DNA: TGTGCCAGTAGTCCACGGACTAGCGGGGTAGGGGAGCAGTTCTTC. Translation: CASSPRTSGVGEQFF.

The gene calls are TRBV6-6 and TRBJ1-2; 10 bases are shared with TRBD1. The CDR3 sequence is 15 residues long. The germline gives CDR1 MNHNY, CDR2 SVGAGI (reference sequence). After removal of 5 bases from V and 4 bases from J, the junction contained 7 bases not matched to a gene. This chain's CDR3 is CASSKPTGGIYGYTF. CDR3 in DNA: TGTGCCAGCAGTAAACCGACAGGGGGCATCTATGGCTACACCTTC.

V gene TRBV7-2 combines with J gene TRBJ1-1; D is undetermined. V gave up 5 bases and J gave up 4 bases, with 14 bases separating them. This CDR3 contains 14 residues. CDR1 and CDR2 (germline): SGHTA, FQGNSA. The CDR3: CASSAYMRATEAFF. CDR3 DNA: TGTGCCAGCAGCGCGTACATGAGGGCCACTGAAGCTTTCTTT.

This clone was observed a handful of times. The chain has TRBV6-1 and TRBJ2-7, with D possibly being TRBD1 (6 bases). The CDR3 is made up of 14 amino acids. Germline V CDR1 and CDR2: MNHNS, SASEGT. With 2 bases removed from V and 4 bases from J, the gap between germline ends came to 12 bases. The chain's CDR3 is CASSEITTGYEQYF. The CDR3 DNA is TGTGCCAGCAGTGAAATTACGACAGGTTACGAGCAGTACTTC.

The rearrangement uses TRBV7-3 and TRBJ2-3; TRBD1 aligns across 9 bases. Germline trimming cut 5 bases from V and 4 bases from J; bases unmatched to any gene: 10. Germline CDR1 reads SGHTA; CDR2 reads FQGTGA. The CDR3 consists of 16 residues. CDR3: CASSHGGTGSADTQYF. Here the CDR3 DNA reads TGTGCCAGCAGCCATGGGGGGACAGGGTCCGCAGATACGCAGTATTTT.

The J gene is TRBJ1-2, the V gene TRBV6-5; D unclear. The germline V and J ends were trimmed by 0 bases and 5 bases, with 13 bases remaining between them. The CDR3 is made up of 15 amino acids. CDR1 MNHEY and CDR2 SVGAGI come from the germline V gene. The CDR3 nucleotides read TGTGCCAGCAGTTACTCGATCGATGGGAGGTATGGCTACACCTTC. Its protein product is CASSYSIDGRYGYTF.

The chain couples TRBV14 to TRBJ2-1; D is ambiguous. The CDR3 is 13 amino acids. Germline V gene sequence: CDR1 SGHDN, CDR2 FVKESK. The germline V and J ends were trimmed by 4 bases and 7 bases, with 11 bases remaining between them. The CDR3 loop reads CASSLAFTNEQFF. CDR3 DNA: TGTGCCAGCAGCCTAGCTTTTACGAATGAGCAGTTCTTC.

This chain joins TRBV21-1 and TRBJ2-3; the table's D call TRBD2 went unverified against the DNA. TRBV21-1 is a pseudogene. The CDR3 contains 16 residues. CDR3 nucleotide sequence: TGTGCCAGCAGCCAGGGACTAGCGGGGAGCACAGATACGCAGTATTTT. Its translation is CASSQGLAGSTDTQYF.

This clone occurred once. The J gene is TRBJ1-2, the V gene TRBV19, with D unclear. This CDR3 is 15 amino acids long. CDR1 is LNHDA and CDR2 is SQIVND in the germline V gene (reference sequence). Trimming removed 1 base at V and 5 bases at J, with 14 bases between. This CDR3 is CASSIGIGGPYGYTF. Written as DNA, the CDR3 is TGTGCCAGTAGTATAGGTATTGGAGGGCCTTATGGCTACACCTTC.

This chain joins TRBV11-1 and TRBJ2-3; possibly TRBD2 for D (5 bases). CDR3 length: 14 residues. Trimming cost V 6 bases and J 0 bases, with 10 bases left between them. Germline V gene data show CDR1 as SGHAT and CDR2 as FQDESV (reference sequence). CDR3 residues: CASSRTGSTDTQYF. Written as DNA, the CDR3 is TGTGCCAGCAGTCGGACTGGTAGCACAGATACGCAGTATTTT.

At least ten counts were recorded for this clone. V and J are TRBV5-1 and TRBJ1-2; D may be TRBD1 (6 bases). The CDR3 is made up of 13 amino acids. The V and J ends lost 4 bases and 8 bases respectively, with 15 bases between them. Germline CDR1 is SGHRS and CDR2 is YFSETQ. The CDR3 sequence is CASSLFEGHGYTF. The CDR3 DNA is TGCGCCAGCAGCCTCTTTGAGGGACACGGCTACACCTTC.

This chain uses TRBV9 with TRBJ2-1; TRBD2 matches 8 bases. The CDR3 runs 15 residues. Germline V gene data show CDR1 as SGDLS and CDR2 as YYNGEE. The V and J ends lost 4 bases and 3 bases, in that order; junction bases with no gene match: 6. In nucleotides, the CDR3 is TGTGCCAGCAGCCCCGGGGGGGGGCTCTACAATGAGCAGTTCTTC. Residues: CASSPGGGLYNEQFF.

V gene TRBV6-5 combines with J gene TRBJ1-2; D possibly corresponds to TRBD1 (5 bases). The V and J ends lost 0 bases and 8 bases respectively, with 13 bases between them. CDR3 length equals 14 residues. Germline-derived CDR1 and CDR2 are MNHEY and SVGAGI. CDR3 region: CASSYSLQGEGYTF. The DNA of the CDR3 is TGTGCCAGCAGTTACTCATTGCAGGGCGAGGGCTACACCTTC.

The rearrangement joins TRBV7-8 to TRBJ2-5, with TRBD1 as a possible D gene (5 bases). The CDR3 sequence is 13 residues long. Trimming shortened V by 5 bases and J by 0 bases, and 7 bases separated the two germline ends. Germline V gene sequence: CDR1 SGHVS, CDR2 FQNEAQ. CDR3 residues: CASSRTYQETQYF. Here the CDR3 DNA reads TGTGCCAGCAGCCGGACATACCAAGAGACCCAGTACTTC.

This clone was seen more than once but under ten times. V usage is TRBV2 and J usage is TRBJ1-2; 7 bases agree with TRBD1. Germline V gene sequence: CDR1 SNHLY, CDR2 FYNNEI. This CDR3 has 14 amino acids. J gave up 8 bases and V 6 bases, and 12 bases lay outside the gene matches. The CDR3 is CASRPTGWARGYTF. CDR3 DNA: TGTGCCAGCAGACCGACAGGGTGGGCTCGAGGCTACACCTTC.

This clone was seen a handful of times. The chain uses TRBV3-1 (or the pseudogene TRBV3-2) and TRBJ1-1; D gene ambiguous. Germline CDR1 is LGHDT and CDR2 is YNNKEL (reference sequence). V dropped 0 bases and J dropped 0 bases, with 11 bases sitting between them. This CDR3 is built from 16 residues. In DNA form, the CDR3 reads TGTGCCAGCAGCCAAGAAGTCACAGATATGAACACTGAAGCTTTCTTT. Its translation: CASSQEVTDMNTEAFF.

The rearrangement links TRBV11-2 to TRBJ2-5; maybe TRBD2 (5 bases). Trimming shortened V by 2 bases and J by 5 bases, and 12 bases separated the two germline ends. CDR1 and CDR2 from the germline V gene are SGHAT and FQNNGV. The CDR3 totals 14 residues. CDR3 amino acids: CASSLYRGPETQYF. For the CDR3, the DNA is TGTGCCAGCAGCTTATATCGCGGGCCGGAGACCCAGTACTTC.

This clone has only one observation. The chain recombines TRBV5-6 with TRBJ1-2; a weak D match, TRBD1 (6 bases). Germline CDR1 SGHDT, CDR2 YYEEEE. The CDR3 spans 14 residues. With 0 bases removed from V and 3 bases from J, the gap between germline ends came to 9 bases. CDR3 amino acids: CASSLGPGDYGYTF. The DNA for the CDR3 is TGTGCCAGCAGCTTGGGCCCAGGGGACTATGGCTACACCTTC.

This chain connects TRBV24-1 to TRBJ2-7; 8 bases fit TRBD1. Germline V CDR1 and CDR2: KGHDR, SFDVKD. The CDR3 has 14 amino acids. J lost 5 bases, V lost 10 bases, and 12 bases had no gene match. The CDR3 nucleotides are TGTGCCACTATCCATCCAGGGGGCTTGAACGAGCAGTACTTC. It yields the protein CATIHPGGLNEQYF.

This clone was seen a single time. V is TRBV6-6 and J is TRBJ1-1; 7 positions match TRBD1. Trimming cost V 3 bases and J 1 base; bases outside gene matches: 2. This CDR3 comprises 14 residues. Germline CDR1 MNHNY, CDR2 SVGAGI (reference sequence). CDR3 coding DNA: TGTGCCAGCAGTTATGACAGGGCGAACACTGAAGCTTTCTTT. It codes for CASSYDRANTEAFF.

The chain couples TRBV7-2 to TRBJ2-1; tentatively, D is TRBD2 (7 bases). The germline V and J ends were trimmed by 3 bases and 6 bases, with 15 bases remaining between them. CDR1 and CDR2 (germline): SGHTA, FQGNSA. CDR3 length: 15 amino acids. CDR3 in DNA: TGTGCCAGCAGCTTGCGGGGGCAAGGGAGCAATGAGCAGTTCTTC. Protein sequence: CASSLRGQGSNEQFF.

This chain connects TRBV14 to TRBJ1-4; D is possibly TRBD1 (5 bases). Germline assignment: CDR1 SGHDN and CDR2 FVKESK. The V end lost 7 bases, the J end lost 7 bases, and 13 bases lay between the germline ends. The CDR3 is made up of 13 amino acids. CDR3 sequence: CASTRGLGEKLFF. CDR3 sequence (DNA): TGTGCCAGCACTCGGGGGTTGGGTGAAAAACTGTTTTTT.

This chain joins TRBV18 and TRBJ1-3; 7 bases align to TRBD1. Germline trimming cut 4 bases from V and 0 bases from J; bases unmatched to any gene: 6. The germline V gene has CDR1 KGHSH and CDR2 LQKENI. The CDR3 has 16 residues. CDR3: CASSHDRDSSGNTIYF. The DNA of the CDR3 is TGTGCCAGCTCACATGACCGGGACAGCTCTGGAAACACCATATATTTT.

This chain uses TRBV5-1 with TRBJ1-1; D uncertain. Germline assignment: CDR1 SGHRS and CDR2 YFSETQ. The germline V and J ends were trimmed by 1 base and 0 bases, with 13 bases remaining between them. The CDR3 consists of 16 residues. The CDR3 here is CASSLKYSKVNTEAFF. Here the CDR3 DNA reads TGCGCCAGCAGCTTGAAATACTCTAAAGTGAACACTGAAGCTTTCTTT.